A selection of T cell receptor beta chains follows, all from one sample in a study of T cell responses to AZD1222 COVID-19 vaccine. Only in-frame clones appear in the TCRdb table, and some are missing; sequencing was by immunoSEQ multiplex PCR. The profile shows under 110,000 clones, 85% to 90% of them singletons. Sequenced material: peripheral blood, taken on day 0 of AZD1222 vaccination. These receptors were taken from an adult in good health. The CDR3 runs from the conserved cysteine through the conserved F or W. Each record gives: V gene, D gene, J gene, clone size, CDR3 protein, CDR3 DNA. A D gene is named only where the DNA matches it firmly. Clone size is stated in some rows and not others, as once, few, many or a class when expanded.

v_call: TRBV5-3
d_call: .
j_call: TRBJ2-7
clone_size: .
cdr3_aa: CARSLVRGKTYEQYF
cdr3_nt: TGTGCCAGAAGCTTGGTGAGGGGGAAAACCTACGAGCAGTACTTC

v_call: TRBV4-2
d_call: .
j_call: TRBJ1-6
clone_size: once
cdr3_aa: CASGPERGSYNSPLHF
cdr3_nt: TGTGCCAGCGGCCCTGAGAGAGGCTCCTATAATTCACCCCTCCACTTT

v_call: TRBV18
d_call: TRBD2
j_call: TRBJ2-3
clone_size: .
cdr3_aa: CASSPTGTSADTQYF
cdr3_nt: TGTGCCAGCTCACCAACCGGGACTAGCGCAGATACGCAGTATTTT

v_call: TRBV15
d_call: .
j_call: TRBJ2-1
clone_size: .
cdr3_aa: CATSRVSGAGNEQFF
cdr3_nt: TGTGCCACCAGCAGAGTTTCCGGAGCGGGTAATGAGCAGTTCTTC

v_call: TRBV28
d_call: TRBD1
j_call: TRBJ1-1
clone_size: .
cdr3_aa: CVSSLYLGTGTYEAFF
cdr3_nt: TGTGTCAGCAGTTTATATCTAGGGACAGGGACTTATGAAGCTTTCTTT

v_call: TRBV7-3
d_call: TRBD2
j_call: TRBJ2-1
clone_size: .
cdr3_aa: CASSPITSGYNEQFF
cdr3_nt: TGTGCCAGCAGCCCAATTACTAGCGGGTACAATGAGCAGTTCTTC

v_call: TRBV6-5
d_call: .
j_call: TRBJ1-1
clone_size: .
cdr3_aa: CASSFPGMEAFF
cdr3_nt: TGTGCCAGCAGTTTCCCGGGTATGGAAGCTTTCTTT

v_call: TRBV30
d_call: .
j_call: TRBJ2-7
clone_size: .
cdr3_aa: CAWSPEGGGYEQYF
cdr3_nt: TGTGCCTGGAGTCCCGAGGGAGGGGGCTACGAGCAGTACTTC

v_call: TRBV2
d_call: .
j_call: TRBJ1-5
clone_size: .
cdr3_aa: CASSDRYSNQPQHF
cdr3_nt: TGTGCCAGCAGTGACAGGTATAGCAATCAGCCCCAGCATTTT

v_call: TRBV7-8
d_call: .
j_call: TRBJ1-5
clone_size: .
cdr3_aa: CASSRSNQPQHF
cdr3_nt: TGTGCCAGCAGCCGTAGCAATCAGCCCCAGCATTTT

v_call: TRBV10-2
d_call: TRBD1
j_call: TRBJ1-1
clone_size: once
cdr3_aa: CASSTGESTEAFF
cdr3_nt: TGCGCCAGCAGCACAGGGGAGAGCACTGAAGCTTTCTTT

v_call: TRBV5-1
d_call: .
j_call: TRBJ2-2
clone_size: .
cdr3_aa: CASSGGRGTGELFF
cdr3_nt: TGCGCCAGCAGTGGAGGTCGGGGTACCGGGGAGCTGTTTTTT

v_call: TRBV5-6
d_call: .
j_call: TRBJ2-3
clone_size: .
cdr3_aa: CASSRRTDYLADTQYF
cdr3_nt: TGTGCCAGCAGCCGAAGGACAGACTACCTCGCAGATACGCAGTATTTT

v_call: TRBV6-6
d_call: .
j_call: TRBJ1-2
clone_size: .
cdr3_aa: CASSYTGGGGYGYTF
cdr3_nt: TGTGCCAGCAGTTACACGGGAGGGGGTGGCTATGGCTACACCTTC

v_call: TRBV7-2
d_call: .
j_call: TRBJ2-4
clone_size: few
cdr3_aa: CASSLARSTSYRNIQYF
cdr3_nt: TGTGCCAGCAGCTTAGCGAGAAGTACTAGTTATCGAAACATTCAGTACTTC

v_call: TRBV19
d_call: .
j_call: TRBJ1-3
clone_size: .
cdr3_aa: CASSIFFGGLAGNTIYF
cdr3_nt: TGTGCCAGTAGTATCTTCTTCGGGGGGCTAGCTGGAAACACCATATATTTT

v_call: TRBV2
d_call: .
j_call: TRBJ2-3
clone_size: few
cdr3_aa: CASRVTADTQYF
cdr3_nt: TGTGCCAGCAGGGTGACGGCAGATACGCAGTATTTT

v_call: TRBV4-2
d_call: TRBD1
j_call: TRBJ2-7
clone_size: few
cdr3_aa: CASSPGTGVSRTNYEQYF
cdr3_nt: TGTGCCAGCAGCCCAGGGACAGGGGTATCTCGGACTAACTACGAGCAGTACTTC

v_call: TRBV6-2/TRBV6-3
d_call: TRBD2
j_call: TRBJ2-2
clone_size: .
cdr3_aa: CASSPYGTSGLGGELFF
cdr3_nt: TGTGCCAGCAGCCCTTATGGGACTAGCGGCTTGGGCGGGGAGCTGTTTTTT

v_call: TRBV7-9
d_call: .
j_call: TRBJ1-1
clone_size: .
cdr3_aa: CASSFNRWTGGRKDTEAFF
cdr3_nt: TGTGCCAGCAGCTTCAACCGGTGGACGGGGGGTAGAAAGGACACTGAAGCTTTCTTT

v_call: TRBV7-2
d_call: .
j_call: TRBJ2-7
clone_size: .
cdr3_aa: CASSQPGGAHEQYF
cdr3_nt: TGTGCCAGCAGCCAGCCTGGGGGAGCCCACGAGCAGTACTTC

v_call: TRBV7-9
d_call: TRBD1
j_call: TRBJ1-1
clone_size: few
cdr3_aa: CASSLQGAGTEAFF
cdr3_nt: TGTGCCAGCAGCTTACAGGGGGCTGGCACTGAAGCTTTCTTT

v_call: TRBV10-2
d_call: .
j_call: TRBJ2-7
clone_size: .
cdr3_aa: CASRRGDRPLYEQYF
cdr3_nt: TGCGCCAGCAGGAGGGGGGACAGACCGTTATACGAGCAGTACTTC

v_call: TRBV28
d_call: .
j_call: TRBJ2-3
clone_size: .
cdr3_aa: CASSARVDRTSTDTQYF
cdr3_nt: TGTGCCAGCAGTGCCAGGGTTGACAGAACTAGCACAGATACGCAGTATTTT

v_call: TRBV9
d_call: .
j_call: TRBJ1-3
clone_size: .
cdr3_aa: CASSVAQGSLSGNTIYF
cdr3_nt: TGTGCCAGCAGCGTAGCCCAGGGCAGCCTTTCTGGAAACACCATATATTTT

v_call: TRBV10-3
d_call: .
j_call: TRBJ1-5
clone_size: .
cdr3_aa: CAISESVNQPQHF
cdr3_nt: TGTGCCATCAGTGAATCGGTTAATCAGCCCCAGCATTTT

v_call: TRBV5-5
d_call: TRBD1
j_call: TRBJ1-6
clone_size: .
cdr3_aa: CASSSDRAGGAPLHF
cdr3_nt: TGTGCCAGCAGCTCCGACAGGGCCGGGGGCGCACCCCTCCACTTT

v_call: TRBV10-3
d_call: TRBD1
j_call: TRBJ2-5
clone_size: .
cdr3_aa: CAISGGGDRGIAETQYF
cdr3_nt: TGTGCCATCAGTGGCGGAGGGGACAGGGGTATTGCGGAGACCCAGTACTTC

v_call: TRBV3-1/TRBV3-2
d_call: .
j_call: TRBJ1-6
clone_size: .
cdr3_aa: CASSQLEGNNSPLHF
cdr3_nt: TGTGCCAGCAGCCAACTCGAAGGAAATAATTCACCCCTCCACTTT

v_call: TRBV5-1
d_call: .
j_call: TRBJ1-2
clone_size: .
cdr3_aa: CASSNRAQGSYGYTF
cdr3_nt: TGCGCCAGCAGCAACCGGGCCCAGGGGAGCTATGGCTACACCTTC

v_call: TRBV5-4
d_call: .
j_call: TRBJ2-1
clone_size: .
cdr3_aa: CASSVSSTKGEQFF
cdr3_nt: TGTGCCAGCAGCGTATCATCCACCAAGGGAGAGCAGTTCTTC

v_call: TRBV19
d_call: .
j_call: TRBJ1-2
clone_size: .
cdr3_aa: CASTPDRFNYGYTF
cdr3_nt: TGTGCCAGTACCCCGGACAGATTTAACTATGGCTACACCTTC

v_call: TRBV6-6
d_call: .
j_call: TRBJ2-7
clone_size: .
cdr3_aa: CASSPRGYEQYF
cdr3_nt: TGTGCCAGCAGTCCCCGGGGTTACGAGCAGTACTTC

v_call: TRBV14
d_call: .
j_call: TRBJ2-5
clone_size: .
cdr3_aa: CASSRNQETQYF
cdr3_nt: TGTGCCAGCAGCCGGAACCAAGAGACCCAGTACTTC

v_call: TRBV7-9
d_call: TRBD1
j_call: TRBJ2-7
clone_size: .
cdr3_aa: CASSPGQGEMYEQYF
cdr3_nt: TGTGCCAGCAGCCCAGGACAGGGGGAAATGTACGAGCAGTACTTC

v_call: TRBV18
d_call: .
j_call: TRBJ2-3
clone_size: .
cdr3_aa: CASSPPQNTDTQYF
cdr3_nt: TGTGCCAGCTCACCACCGCAAAACACAGATACGCAGTATTTT

v_call: TRBV5-6
d_call: .
j_call: TRBJ1-3
clone_size: .
cdr3_aa: CASSLGSGNTIYF
cdr3_nt: TGTGCCAGCAGCTTAGGCTCTGGAAACACCATATATTTT

v_call: TRBV9
d_call: TRBD2
j_call: TRBJ2-5
clone_size: once
cdr3_aa: CASSVGRGLAGGQETQYF
cdr3_nt: TGTGCCAGCAGCGTAGGAAGGGGACTAGCGGGAGGCCAAGAGACCCAGTACTTC

v_call: TRBV14
d_call: TRBD2
j_call: TRBJ2-1
clone_size: .
cdr3_aa: CASRPSGTSGNEQFF
cdr3_nt: TGTGCCAGCAGACCTAGCGGGACATCGGGTAATGAGCAGTTCTTC

v_call: TRBV2
d_call: .
j_call: TRBJ2-7
clone_size: few
cdr3_aa: CASREGWPRASYEQYF
cdr3_nt: TGTGCCAGCAGAGAGGGTTGGCCGAGGGCCTCCTACGAGCAGTACTTC

v_call: TRBV7-8
d_call: .
j_call: TRBJ1-2
clone_size: .
cdr3_aa: CASSLGVGANYGYTF
cdr3_nt: TGTGCCAGCAGCTTAGGTGTAGGGGCTAACTATGGCTACACCTTC

v_call: TRBV2
d_call: TRBD1
j_call: TRBJ2-2
clone_size: once
cdr3_aa: CAITDRGNTGELFF
cdr3_nt: TGTGCCATCACGGACAGGGGAAACACCGGGGAGCTGTTTTTT

v_call: TRBV5-6
d_call: TRBD2
j_call: TRBJ2-1
clone_size: .
cdr3_aa: CASSLAHLAGGVYNEQFF
cdr3_nt: TGTGCCAGCAGCTTGGCCCACCTAGCGGGAGGGGTTTACAATGAGCAGTTCTTC

v_call: TRBV6-5
d_call: .
j_call: TRBJ1-3
clone_size: .
cdr3_aa: CASTTGFSGNTIYF
cdr3_nt: TGTGCCAGCACTACAGGGTTCTCTGGAAACACCATATATTTT

v_call: TRBV30
d_call: .
j_call: TRBJ1-6
clone_size: .
cdr3_aa: CAWSAFSGLNSPLHF
cdr3_nt: TGTGCCTGGAGCGCATTCAGCGGACTAAATTCACCCCTCCACTTT

v_call: TRBV9
d_call: .
j_call: TRBJ2-7
clone_size: .
cdr3_aa: CASSVNSPPYEQYF
cdr3_nt: TGTGCCAGCAGCGTAAACTCCCCGCCCTACGAGCAGTACTTC

v_call: TRBV5-1
d_call: .
j_call: TRBJ2-5
clone_size: few
cdr3_aa: CASSTDSTETQYF
cdr3_nt: TGCGCCAGCAGCACTGACAGTACGGAGACCCAGTACTTC